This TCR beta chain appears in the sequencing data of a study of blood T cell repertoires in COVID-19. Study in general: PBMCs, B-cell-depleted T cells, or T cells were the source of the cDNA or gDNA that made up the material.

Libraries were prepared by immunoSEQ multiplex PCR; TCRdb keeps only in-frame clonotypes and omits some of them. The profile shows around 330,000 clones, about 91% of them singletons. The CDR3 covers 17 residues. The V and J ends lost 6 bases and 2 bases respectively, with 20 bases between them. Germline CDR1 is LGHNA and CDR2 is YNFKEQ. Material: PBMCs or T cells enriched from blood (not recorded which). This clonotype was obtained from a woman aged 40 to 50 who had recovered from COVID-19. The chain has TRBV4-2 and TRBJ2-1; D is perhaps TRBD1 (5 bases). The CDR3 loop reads CASSLLRQSSPYNEQFF. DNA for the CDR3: TGTGCCAGCAGTCTTCTTAGACAGTCGTCGCCCTACAATGAGCAGTTCTTC.